What follows are 19 T cell receptor beta chains derived from one specimen sequenced in a study of blood T cell repertoires in COVID-19. Clones were sequenced by immunoSEQ multiplex PCR, and TCRdb holds only the in-frame ones, with some missing. The data contain a few hundred thousand clones, about 86% of them singletons. Sequencing was carried out using peripheral blood. The receptors originated from a woman aged 45-59 years with acute or convalescent COVID-19.

CDR3 nucleotide sequence: TGTGCCAGCTCACCAACCAGCGAGAACGAGCAGTACGTC. It encodes CASSPTSENEQYV. This chain links TRBV18 with TRBJ2-7; D not certain. CDR3 length equals 13 residues. The germline CDR1 and CDR2 sequences are KGHSH and LQKENI. Trimming took off 2 bases at V and 5 bases at J, with 10 bases between the two ends.

The rearrangement links TRBV6-2 or TRBV6-3 to TRBJ2-3; maybe TRBD2 (5 bases). There are 16 residues in the CDR3. Germline lookup yields CDR1 MNHEY and CDR2 SVGEGT. V was clipped by 2 bases and J by 6 bases, with 18 bases between them. CDR3 sequence: CASSYAAVYGEDTQYF. Written as DNA, the CDR3 is TGTGCCAGCAGTTACGCGGCGGTCTACGGGGAGGATACGCAGTATTTT.

CDR3 region: CASSAELAGGVNEQFF. As DNA, the CDR3 is TGTGCCAGCTCAGCCGAACTAGCGGGGGGTGTCAATGAGCAGTTCTTC. The chain uses TRBV18 and TRBJ2-1, with 12 bases fitting TRBD2. The length of the CDR3 is 16 residues. After removal of 5 bases from V and 6 bases from J, the junction contained 8 bases not matched to a gene. In germline, CDR1 is KGHSH, CDR2 LQKENI.

The V call is TRBV10-3, the J call TRBJ1-2; a weak D match, TRBD1 (6 bases). The CDR3 runs 14 residues. Per the germline V gene, CDR1 is ENHRY and CDR2 is SYGVKD. Trimming cost V 0 bases and J 8 bases, with 13 bases left between them. Written as DNA, the CDR3 is TGTGCCATCAGTGAGTCGCTGGGGGCGGAGGGCTACACCTTC. This gives the protein CAISESLGAEGYTF.

The chain couples TRBV7-2 to TRBJ2-1; TRBD1 might be the D (6 bases). Germline-derived CDR1 and CDR2 are SGHTA and FQGNSA. The CDR3 covers 12 residues. Trimming pared 5 bases from V and 6 bases from J, leaving 8 bases between. CDR3 residues: CASSMTGNEQFF. The CDR3, as DNA: TGTGCCAGCAGCATGACAGGCAATGAGCAGTTCTTC. Drawing the rest from reference TRBV7-2 and TRBJ2-1, the complete variable domain is GAGVSQSPSNKVTEKGKDVELRCDPISGHTALYWYRQSLGQGLEFLIYFQGNSAPDKSGLPSDRFSAERTGGSVSTLTIQRTQQEDSAVYLCASSMTGNEQFFGPGTRLTVL.

In its sample, this clone was seen a few times. This chain joins TRBV4-3 and TRBJ2-7; 10 positions match TRBD2. Per germline, CDR1 LGHNA and CDR2 YSLEER. The CDR3 extends over 16 amino acids. With 0 bases clipped from V and 2 bases from J, the junction kept 4 bases outside the gene matches. In DNA, the CDR3 is TGCGCCAGCAGCCAAGAGTTAACTAGCGGGGCCTACGAGCAGTACTTC. Translation gives CASSQELTSGAYEQYF.

This clone was counted a few times. The V gene is TRBV3-1 (or the pseudogene TRBV3-2), the J gene TRBJ1-5; 7 bases are a match to TRBD1. The CDR3 is made up of 14 amino acids. The V segment lost 4 bases and the J segment 9 bases; nucleotides outside the gene matches: 9. Germline CDR1 and CDR2: LGHDT and YNNKEL (reference sequence). CDR3 nucleotide sequence: TGTGCCAGCAGCCTCACAGGGGAAGGAGGGCCCCAGCATTTT. As protein: CASSLTGEGGPQHF.

The gene calls are TRBV2 and TRBJ1-1; D is undetermined. This CDR3 comprises 16 residues. The V end was cut by 10 bases, the J end by 0 bases, with 21 bases between. Germline V lookup: CDR1 SNHLY, CDR2 FYNNEI. Written as DNA, the CDR3 is TGTGCCACCTCGACGGACTTCGAGAGTATGAACACTGAAGCTTTCTTT. This codes for CATSTDFESMNTEAFF. The full variable domain, rest sourced from reference TRBV2 and TRBJ1-1, is EPEVTQTPSHQVTQMGQEVILRCVPISNHLYFYWYRQILGQKVEFLVSFYNNEISEKSEIFDDQFSVERPDGSNFTLKIRSTKLEDSAMYFCATSTDFESMNTEAFFGQGTRLTVV.

This rearrangement joins TRBV12-5 to TRBJ1-2; 8 bases match TRBD1. The CDR3 spans 15 residues. Germline V gives CDR1 LGHNT, CDR2 FRNRAP. V dropped 1 base and J dropped 7; count of bases not matched to a gene: 8. CDR3 residues: CASGLASGGGGGYTF. Here the CDR3 DNA reads TGTGCTAGTGGTTTGGCCTCAGGGGGCGGCGGTGGCTACACCTTC.

The chain carries TRBV5-8 and TRBJ2-7; TRBD1 aligns across 7 bases. The CDR3 extends over 14 amino acids. The V and J ends lost 1 base and 3 bases, in that order; junction bases with no gene match: 4. Germline CDR1 reads SGHTS; CDR2 reads YDEGEE. CDR3: CASSLTRGNYEQYF. CDR3 in DNA: TGTGCCAGCAGCTTGACCAGGGGGAACTACGAGCAGTACTTC.

There are a few counts of this clone. This sequence joins TRBV11-2 and TRBJ1-6; D not resolved. CDR1 is SGHAT and CDR2 is FQNNGV in the germline V gene. V was trimmed by 0 bases and J by 9 bases, leaving 9 bases between them. The length of the CDR3 is 14 residues. The CDR3 nucleotides read TGTGCCAGCAGCTTAGACCCCGCGGCTTCACCCCTCCACTTT. Its translation is CASSLDPAASPLHF.

This clone has more than one count but fewer than ten. CDR3 loop: CASKVVAGLANTGELFF. CDR3 sequence (DNA): TGTGCCTCCAAAGTGGTAGCGGGGTTAGCGAACACCGGGGAGCTGTTTTTT. The V call is TRBV19, the J call TRBJ2-2; 8 nucleotides align to TRBD2. The V and J ends lost 11 bases and 0 bases, in that order; junction bases with no gene match: 14. Looked up from germline, CDR1 is LNHDA and CDR2 is SQIVND (reference sequence). This CDR3 is 17 amino acids long.

The sample holds one count of this clone. V gene TRBV28 combines with J gene TRBJ1-1, with TRBD1 identical over 10 bases. Trimming took 3 bases from V and 6 from J; bases not matched to a gene: 4. This CDR3 has 14 amino acids. CDR1 MDHEN and CDR2 SYDVKM come from the germline V gene. In DNA form, the CDR3 reads TGTGCCAGCAGTTTGACAGGGGGCCGGGCTGAAGCTTTCTTT. This codes for CASSLTGGRAEAFF.

This clone has just one count. The rearrangement joins TRBV7-2 to TRBJ1-3, with 7 bases that match TRBD1. Germline loops: CDR1 SGHTA, CDR2 FQGNSA. The V gene end was trimmed by 3 bases and the J gene end by 1 base; junction bases not matched to a gene: 3. The CDR3 extends over 15 amino acids. CDR3 loop: CASSFTGASGNTIYF. CDR3 DNA sequence: TGTGCCAGCAGCTTTACAGGGGCGTCTGGAAACACCATATATTTT.

This clone appeared a few times. The rearrangement uses TRBV2 and TRBJ2-2, with D perhaps matching TRBD2 (6 bases). Germline CDR1 and CDR2: SNHLY and FYNNEI. The CDR3 has 16 residues. The V end lost 4 bases, the J end lost 4 bases, and 16 bases lay between the germline ends. The CDR3 nucleotides are TGTGCCAGCAGTGCTGAGAATCTCGGGGGCACCGGGGAGCTGTTTTTT. This encodes CASSAENLGGTGELFF. Supplemented by reference TRBV2 and TRBJ2-2, the full variable domain reads EPEVTQTPSHQVTQMGQEVILRCVPISNHLYFYWYRQILGQKVEFLVSFYNNEISEKSEIFDDQFSVERPDGSNFTLKIRSTKLEDSAMYFCASSAENLGGTGELFFGEGSRLTVL.

To note about this clone: Other DNA sequences in this specimen translate into the identical CDR3. The CDR3 coding sequence is TGCAGCGTTGAAAAGGGGGATACGCAGTATTTT. It specifies CSVEKGDTQYF. The rearrangement links TRBV29-1 to TRBJ2-3, with TRBD1 as a possible D gene (5 bases). Per germline, CDR1 SQVTM and CDR2 ANQGSEA. The CDR3 is 11 amino acids. Trimming removed 2 bases at V and 6 bases at J, with 6 bases between.

This chain joins TRBV12-3 or TRBV12-4 and TRBJ2-7; D gene unclear. The CDR3 covers 13 residues. Deletions cut 3 bases from V and 1 base from J, with 7 bases between. CDR3 DNA: TGTGCCAGCAGTTTGCGAGCGTCCTACGAGCAGTACTTC. Residues: CASSLRASYEQYF.

The chain combines TRBV18 with TRBJ2-5; no reliable D call. This CDR3 is built from 13 residues. With 6 bases removed from V and 4 bases from J, the gap between germline ends came to 12 bases. Germline-derived CDR1 and CDR2 are KGHSH and LQKENI. The CDR3 region is CASSLLGGETQYF. In DNA form, the CDR3 reads TGTGCCAGCTCCCTCCTAGGTGGAGAGACCCAGTACTTC.

V and J are TRBV30 and TRBJ2-1; no definite D call. Germline lookup yields CDR1 GTSNPN and CDR2 SVGIG (reference sequence). V was pared by 3 bases and J by 6 bases, with 6 bases between. The CDR3 is 11 amino acids. The CDR3 sequence is CAWRWSNEQFF. CDR3 in DNA: TGTGCCTGGAGATGGAGCAATGAGCAGTTCTTC. Looking up the rest from reference TRBV30 and TRBJ2-1 gives the full variable domain: SQTIHQWPATLVQPVGSPLSLECTVEGTSNPNLYWYRQAAGRGLQLLFYSVGIGQISSEVPQNLSASRPQDRQFILSSKKLLLSDSGFYLCAWRWSNEQFFGPGTRLTVL.